This TCR beta chain was documented in a study of CD8 T cells in Susac syndrome (dated by TCRdb to between 2018 and 2021). Some background on the complete study: Repertoire sequencing was used to test whether CD8+ T cell activation and differentiation in Susac syndrome was antigen driven. The study compared CD8+ T cell repertoire clonality among 12 healthy donors, around 14 Susac syndrome patients and roughly 16 multiple sclerosis patients. What the work shows at the level of the full study, not this receptor alone: The TCR sequencing and HLA analysis was acknowledged to have included a relatively small number of individuals.

Trimming takes 0 bases from V and 4 bases from J, and the germline ends sit 9 bases apart. The CDR3 holds 14 amino acids from the cysteine to the phenylalanine. Only the CDR3 DNA stays, 42 bases, in frame from base 1. CDR1 and CDR2 are drawn from the germline V gene (reference sequence): LGHDT, YNNKEL. High-throughput TCR beta sequencing profiled peripheral blood CD8+ and CD4+ T cells from healthy donors, Susac syndrome patients and multiple sclerosis patients. The multiple sclerosis controls were treatment-naive patients whose relapsing-remitting disease, either stable or active, fulfilled the revised McDonald criteria. Bulk CD8+ and CD4+ T cells were purified by magnetic negative isolation, while CD8+ TEMRA cells were enriched using FACS. Blood was collected in EDTA tubes and processed within 24 hours, with PBMCs isolated through density gradient centrifugation. PBMCs intended for TCR sequencing were cryopreserved in liquid nitrogen and were subsequently thawed in a 37 degrees C water bath. The sorted or isolated CD4+, CD8+ and CD8+ TEMRA cells reached a purity of at least 90%.

RNA was extracted with the RNeasy kit and roughly 0.45 to 1 ug was reverse transcribed using random hexamers. TCR beta CDR3 regions were amplified with the immunoSEQ multiplex PCR assay covering 54 Vbeta and 13 Jbeta segments. PCR amplification bias was corrected using a synthetic template baseline for primer optimization and computational correction. The authors' analysis ran thus. Reads were assigned to V, D and J genes according to IMGT and analyzed in immunoSEQ Analyzer, with only productive sequences retained. Clonality was calculated as one minus the Shannon entropy normalized by log2 of the number of productive unique sequences. For each patient and control, public and private clones were evaluated within the 100 most prevalent clones. Clones were defined as Susac-specific when absent from the healthy and MS cohorts, from about 970 published viral clones and from other ImmuneACCESS disease sequences. TCRdb passed the public sequencing reads through fastp at Q25 and MiXCR, retaining productive beta sequences. Duplicate CDR3 protein sequences are folded into a single record with the most common DNA and genes. The V and J calls come from TCRdb's annotation, not from the publication. The sample contains under 550,000 distinct CDR3 sequences, about 85% of them found a single time. The ten largest clones capture about 0.12% of the sample.

About this clonotype: The antigen this receptor binds is unknown. Base qualities are not recorded, but no much larger clone differs from it by a single base.

The sequence derives from a human donor with multiple sclerosis. This sequence uses TRBV3-1 and TRBJ1-1, and possibly TRBD1, on 5 matching bases. The sample comprised CD8+ T cells from PBMCs. This receptor carries the CDR3 CASSQEEGTTEAFF. The sequence in DNA is TGTGCCAGCAGCCAAGAGGAGGGGACCACTGAAGCTTTCTTT.